This T cell receptor beta chain was recorded in a study of cytomegalovirus exposure and HLA in healthy donors. Judged by abundance, this clone is medium-sized. Its specificity is not known. The sample holds other DNA sequences that translate to the same CDR3. The PCR contained 60 Vbeta and 13 Jbeta primers. Sequencing used immunoSEQ multiplex PCR; TCRdb keeps in-frame clones, though not all of them. The table includes 100,000 to 150,000 clones, around 81% detected once. Study-wide results and caveats: Trimming of TCR beta V- and J-genes showed a link, identified in a later analysis, to a missense DCLRE1C variant. Rarity marked most TCR sequences, yet some public TCRs occurred in many donors.

Per the germline V gene, CDR1 is GTSNPN and CDR2 is SVGIG (reference sequence). CDR3 length: 14 amino acids. With V trimmed by 3 bases and J by 5 bases, 5 bases remained unmatched. The V and J genes are TRBV30 and TRBJ2-2; 8 bases align to TRBD1. The sample was PBMCs. This TCR came from a female donor in good health and CMV-seronegative. CDR3 region: CAWRRTGTTGELFF. In DNA, the CDR3 is TGTGCCTGGAGACGGACAGGGACGACCGGGGAGCTGTTTTTT.